The clone carrying this TCR beta chain was seen a few times. Germline CDR1 LNHNV, CDR2 YYDKDF (reference sequence). The CDR3 contains 16 residues. J gave up 4 bases and V 3 bases, and 7 bases lay outside the gene matches. Investigators profiled TCR beta VDJ and CDR3 from genomic DNA template. In TCRdb, the reads were re-called with MiXCR into one record per CDR3 protein. The data hold under 200,000 distinct CDR3 sequences, with approximately 43% observed a single time. This sample was taken from a study of CD8+CD57+ T cells in acquired aplastic anemia. This chain joins TRBV15 and TRBJ1-3; 9 bases fit TRBD1. This clonotype was sampled from a human donor in good health. The source material was sorted CD4+, CD8+, or CD8+CD57+ T cells (not recorded which) from PBMCs. The CDR3 reads CATSRARDRAGNTIYF. The CDR3 DNA follows: TGTGCCACCAGCAGGGCACGGGACAGGGCCGGAAACACCATATATTTT.